These 22 T cell receptor beta chains came from one sample sequenced in a study of beta chain features in type 1 diabetes. Regarding the study as a whole: Patients with Type 1 diabetes showed moderately but significantly shorter TCRB CDR3s in all four CD4+ subsets.

Antigen specificity for these receptors is unknown. The whole isolated RNA underwent reverse transcription, so sequencing captured expressed TCRB transcripts. The method was immunoSEQ multiplex PCR; TCRdb's version includes in-frame clones alone and lacks a portion of them. The sample yields a few hundred thousand clones, roughly 13% seen once. Material for sequencing was naive CD4+ T cells from blood. The receptors here all came from a woman in her late teens or twenties with type 1 diabetes.

This clone appeared many times. V usage is TRBV29-1 and J usage is TRBJ2-1; D gene uncertain. The germline V gene encodes CDR1 SQVTM and CDR2 ANQGSEA. The CDR3 extends over 12 amino acids. The CDR3, as DNA: TGCACCATATCGTTCGGTAGTGTTGAGCAGTTCTTC. Protein product: CTISFGSVEQFF.

The chain is built from TRBV10-3 and TRBJ2-5; maybe TRBD2 (6 bases). Germline lookup yields CDR1 ENHRY and CDR2 SYGVKD. The CDR3 is 15 residues long. V was trimmed by 4 bases and J by 2 bases, leaving 14 bases between them. The CDR3 nucleotides read TGTGCCATCAGTGTGGGCGGGAAGGGTCAAGAGACCCAGTACTTC. Translated, it gives CAISVGGKGQETQYF.

This clone has just a few counts. J is TRBJ1-5 and V is TRBV30; D perhaps matches TRBD1 (6 bases). Trimming removed 4 bases at V and 6 bases at J, with 13 bases between. The CDR3 contains 13 residues. Per germline, CDR1 GTSNPN and CDR2 SVGIG (reference sequence). The CDR3 here is CAWTYRAGQPQHF. The CDR3 DNA sequence: TGTGCCTGGACATACAGGGCTGGTCAGCCCCAGCATTTT.

V usage is TRBV18 and J usage is TRBJ2-7; perhaps TRBD1 as D (5 bases). Looked up from germline, CDR1 is KGHSH and CDR2 is LQKENI. V gave up 2 bases and J gave up 10 bases, with 18 bases separating them. The CDR3 contains 14 residues. In DNA, the CDR3 is TGTGCCAGCTCACCATCACAGGACGCCTTGGAACAGTACGTC. Protein sequence: CASSPSQDALEQYV.

The chain joins TRBV11-1 to TRBJ1-1, with D perhaps matching TRBD1 (5 bases). The CDR3 spans 14 residues. V lost 7 bases to trimming and J lost 3 bases, with 15 bases between them. Per germline, CDR1 SGHAT and CDR2 FQDESV (reference sequence). The CDR3 loop reads CASIRTPGDTEAFF. CDR3 coding DNA: TGTGCCAGCATCCGTACTCCGGGGGACACTGAAGCTTTCTTT.

The chain is built from TRBV28 and TRBJ2-7; D gene unclear. Germline V lookup: CDR1 MDHEN, CDR2 SYDVKM. The length of the CDR3 is 16 residues. V was shortened by 4 bases and J by 1 base, with 17 bases between the two germline ends. In DNA form, the CDR3 reads TGTGCCAGCAGTTCCCCTTCGGCAGGAATGTCCTACGAGCAGTACTTC. This gives the protein CASSSPSAGMSYEQYF.

This clone was seen more than once but under ten times. This chain joins TRBV10-3 and TRBJ2-1; 9 nucleotides agree with TRBD1. The J segment lost 5 bases and the V segment lost 8 bases, leaving 7 bases of the junction unmatched. CDR1 and CDR2 from the germline V gene are ENHRY and SYGVKD. The CDR3 extends over 14 amino acids. The CDR3 loop reads CAIGRGQGNNEQFF. The CDR3 bases are TGTGCCATCGGGAGGGGACAGGGAAACAATGAGCAGTTCTTC.

In this sample, this clone turned up a few times. The rearrangement links TRBV19 to TRBJ1-2, with a possible D match to TRBD1 (6 bases). Germline CDR1 reads LNHDA; CDR2 reads SQIVND (reference sequence). The CDR3 extends over 15 amino acids. Trimming left V 3 bases short and J 2 bases short, with 13 bases between. The CDR3 sequence: CASSMGQGINYGYTF. In DNA, the CDR3 is TGTGCCAGTAGTATGGGGCAGGGGATCAACTATGGCTACACCTTC.

This clone has just a few counts. This chain links TRBV29-1 with TRBJ2-2; TRBD2 matches at 8 bases. V was clipped by 5 bases and J by 8 bases; unmatched bases: 19. The CDR3 is made up of 17 amino acids. The germline V gene has CDR1 SQVTM and CDR2 ANQGSEA. Here the CDR3 DNA reads TGCAGCGTTAAGGTCAAGGCGGGGGGCGAGATAACGGGGGAGCTGTTTTTT. It is translated as CSVKVKAGGEITGELFF.

This clone was detected only a few times. The chain combines TRBV7-9 with TRBJ2-5, with 7 bases that match TRBD2. Trimming cost V 1 base and J 5 bases; bases outside gene matches: 7. The germline gives CDR1 SEHNR, CDR2 FQNEAQ (reference sequence). This CDR3 spans 15 amino acids. The CDR3 DNA is TGTGCCAGCAGCTTAGTTGTAGCGGGCCAGGAGACCCAGTACTTC. Protein: CASSLVVAGQETQYF.

This clone was counted between two and nine times. V usage is TRBV18 and J usage is TRBJ1-2; D uncertain. The CDR3 spans 13 residues. Germline V CDR1 and CDR2: KGHSH, LQKENI. V was pared by 2 bases and J by 2 bases, with 6 bases between. The chain's CDR3 is CASSPEQNYGYTF. CDR3 coding DNA: TGTGCCAGCTCACCAGAACAGAACTATGGCTACACCTTC. The entire variable domain, with the rest obtained from reference TRBV18 and TRBJ1-2, is as follows: NAGVMQNPRHLVRRRGQEARLRCSPMKGHSHVYWYRQLPEEGLKFMVYLQKENIIDESGMPKERFSAEFPKEGPSILRIQQVVRGDSAAYFCASSPEQNYGYTFGSGTRLTVV.

V gene TRBV5-1 combines with J gene TRBJ2-5, with 13 bases fitting TRBD2. Germline CDR1 and CDR2: SGHRS and YFSETQ. The CDR3 has 16 residues. V lost 0 bases to trimming and J lost 4 bases; unmatched junction nucleotides: 3. DNA for the CDR3: TGCGCCAGCAGCTTGGCCGGGACTAGCGGGATAGAGACCCAGTACTTC. Translated: CASSLAGTSGIETQYF. Together with reference TRBV5-1 and TRBJ2-5, the CDR3 gives the full variable domain: KAGVTQTPRYLIKTRGQQVTLSCSPISGHRSVSWYQQTPGQGLQFLFEYFSETQRNKGNFPGRFSGRQFSNSRSEMNVSTLELGDSALYLCASSLAGTSGIETQYFGPGTRLLVL.

The genes are TRBV5-1 and TRBJ2-3; 15 positions match TRBD2. Unmatched junction bases numbered 8, after V lost 0 bases and J lost 0 bases. This CDR3 is built from 20 residues. The germline V gene encodes CDR1 SGHRS and CDR2 YFSETQ. CDR3 sequence (DNA): TGCGCCAGCAGCTTGGCTTCCGGGACTAGCGGGAGGTCAAGCACAGATACGCAGTATTTT. It translates to CASSLASGTSGRSSTDTQYF.

The chain joins TRBV5-6 to TRBJ2-3, with 9 nucleotides matching TRBD1. Germline values: CDR1 SGHDT, CDR2 YYEEEE. After removal of 3 bases from V and 0 bases from J, the junction contained 2 bases not matched to a gene. This CDR3 has 15 amino acids. CDR3 loop: CASSSGQGSTDTQYF. CDR3 DNA: TGTGCCAGCAGCTCAGGACAGGGGAGCACAGATACGCAGTATTTT.

The table lists this clone with a few counts. This CDR3 is also generated by other DNA sequences in the sample. The chain links TRBV18 to TRBJ2-3; tentatively, D is TRBD2 (6 bases). Trimming took 3 bases from V and 0 from J, leaving 7 bases between them. This CDR3 is built from 14 residues. Germline CDR1 is KGHSH and CDR2 is LQKENI. The CDR3 here is CASSPGLSTDTQYF. The DNA of the CDR3 is TGTGCCAGCTCACCGGGACTTAGCACAGATACGCAGTATTTT.

The count of this clone is one. The chain has TRBV28 and TRBJ2-1, with TRBD2 identical over 9 bases. This CDR3 region has 18 residues. V shed 1 base and J 10 bases; nucleotides not matched to a gene: 17. Per the germline V gene, CDR1 is MDHEN and CDR2 is SYDVKM. The CDR3 coding sequence is TGTGCCAGCAGTTTATACCCCCGCGGGAGGGACGTCCGGAAAGAGCAGTTCTTC. Protein sequence: CASSLYPRGRDVRKEQFF.

The chain combines TRBV19 with TRBJ2-7, with 13 bases lining up with TRBD2. Germline CDR1 reads LNHDA; CDR2 reads SQIVND (reference sequence). The CDR3 runs 15 residues. The junction had 4 bases not matched to a gene; V was cut back by 5 bases and J by 3 bases. The CDR3 loop reads CASSGGLAGFYEQYF. In DNA, the CDR3 is TGTGCCAGTAGTGGGGGACTAGCGGGATTCTACGAGCAGTACTTC. The full variable domain, rest sourced from reference TRBV19 and TRBJ2-7, is DGGITQSPKYLFRKEGQNVTLSCEQNLNHDAMYWYRQDPGQGLRLIYYSQIVNDFQKGDIAEGYSVSREKKESFPLTVTSAQKNPTAFYLCASSGGLAGFYEQYFGPGTRLTVT.

The chain couples TRBV14 to TRBJ1-1, with D unresolved. Germline CDR1 SGHDN, CDR2 FVKESK. Trimming cost V 0 bases and J 5 bases, with 10 bases left between them. CDR3 length equals 14 residues. The CDR3 loop reads CASSQDTGYTEAFF. CDR3 DNA: TGTGCCAGCAGCCAAGATACGGGTTATACTGAAGCTTTCTTT.

V is TRBV7-2 and J is TRBJ1-2; D is ambiguous. CDR1 is SGHTA and CDR2 is FQGNSA in the germline V gene. V was shortened by 7 bases and J by 1 base, with 13 bases between the two germline ends. CDR3 size: 14 residues. CDR3 coding DNA: TGTGCCAGCACCGAGACGGCGGTTAACTATGGCTACACCTTC. Amino acids: CASTETAVNYGYTF.

This clone was seen a few times. The V call is TRBV7-9, the J call TRBJ2-7; TRBD1 is a possible D gene (5 bases). The CDR3 extends over 12 amino acids. Trimming shortened V by 2 bases and J by 5 bases, and 7 bases separated the two germline ends. Germline V lookup: CDR1 SEHNR, CDR2 FQNEAQ (reference sequence). As DNA, the CDR3 is TGTGCCAGCAGCTTACCAGGGAACGAGCAGTACTTC. It is translated as CASSLPGNEQYF.

The chain couples TRBV30 to TRBJ2-1; TRBD2 is a possible D gene (5 bases). This CDR3 contains 14 residues. The V gene's germline CDR1 is GTSNPN and CDR2 SVGIG (reference sequence). V gave up 0 bases and J gave up 6 bases, with 12 bases separating them. CDR3 bases: TGTGCCTGGAGTGTCGGGATCTACCCCAATGAGCAGTTCTTC. Translating it yields CAWSVGIYPNEQFF. Filled out from reference TRBV30 and TRBJ2-1, the complete variable domain reads SQTIHQWPATLVQPVGSPLSLECTVEGTSNPNLYWYRQAAGRGLQLLFYSVGIGQISSEVPQNLSASRPQDRQFILSSKKLLLSDSGFYLCAWSVGIYPNEQFFGPGTRLTVL.

The chain uses TRBV28 and TRBJ2-5; D might be TRBD2 (5 bases). The V and J ends lost 4 bases and 5 bases respectively, with 5 bases between them. The CDR3 is 11 amino acids. Per germline, CDR1 MDHEN and CDR2 SYDVKM. CDR3 sequence (DNA): TGTGCCAGCAGTTCGGGGGAGACCCAGTACTTC. As protein: CASSSGETQYF.